These 7 T cell receptor beta chains originate from one sample sequenced in a study of blood T cell repertoires in COVID-19. Repertoires were generated with immunoSEQ multiplex PCR, while TCRdb's copy carries only in-frame clones and drops some. The sample has some 100,000 clones; roughly 88% are singletons. Sequencing was performed on peripheral blood. These receptors all come from a woman in her 70s with acute or convalescent COVID-19.

This clone was counted between two and nine times. The rearrangement uses TRBV19 and TRBJ1-1; 7 bases are a match to TRBD1. Germline loops: CDR1 LNHDA, CDR2 SQIVND (reference sequence). The CDR3 length is 13 residues. V lost 6 bases to trimming and J lost 3 bases; unmatched junction nucleotides: 4. The CDR3 here is CASRDREDTEAFF. The CDR3 bases are TGTGCCAGTAGAGACAGGGAGGACACTGAAGCTTTCTTT.

J is TRBJ2-1 and V is TRBV27, with TRBD2 matching 8 bases. V lost 5 bases, J lost 8 bases, and 11 bases stayed unmatched. This CDR3 is 15 amino acids long. Germline V lookup: CDR1 MNHEY, CDR2 SMNVEV (reference sequence). The CDR3 DNA sequence: TGTGCCAGCAGTCTTACCGGGACTAGGTCTTATGAGCAGTTCTTC. This sequence encodes CASSLTGTRSYEQFF.

The chain has TRBV11-2 and TRBJ1-6; the D gene is possibly TRBD1 (6 bases). The V gene's germline CDR1 is SGHAT and CDR2 FQNNGV. This CDR3 contains 13 residues. The ends were cut back, 0 bases at V and 13 bases at J, with 10 bases in the middle. The CDR3 nucleotides read TGTGCCAGCAGCTTAGACAGGGGAGTTCCCCTCCACTTT. This gives the protein CASSLDRGVPLHF.

This rearrangement joins TRBV7-9 to TRBJ2-2, with D perhaps matching TRBD1 (5 bases). The CDR3 consists of 15 residues. Germline CDR1 SEHNR, CDR2 FQNEAQ (reference sequence). V was shortened by 5 bases and J by 2 bases, with 12 bases between the two germline ends. CDR3 protein: CASSLDSYNTGELFF. CDR3 coding DNA: TGTGCCAGCAGCCTCGACAGCTACAACACCGGGGAGCTGTTTTTT.

The V call is TRBV5-1, the J call TRBJ2-1, with 7 bases matching TRBD1. Germline CDR1 SGHRS, CDR2 YFSETQ. The length of the CDR3 is 15 residues. The V segment lost 2 bases and the J segment 0 bases; nucleotides outside the gene matches: 2. The CDR3 DNA reads as TGCGCCAGCAGCTTCTGGACAGGCTCCTACAATGAGCAGTTCTTC. It is translated as CASSFWTGSYNEQFF. Together with reference TRBV5-1 and TRBJ2-1, the CDR3 gives the full variable domain: KAGVTQTPRYLIKTRGQQVTLSCSPISGHRSVSWYQQTPGQGLQFLFEYFSETQRNKGNFPGRFSGRQFSNSRSEMNVSTLELGDSALYLCASSFWTGSYNEQFFGPGTRLTVL.

A few counts support this clone. The gene calls are TRBV2 and TRBJ1-2; D may be TRBD1 (5 bases). Between the trimmed V and J ends, which lost 3 bases and 6 bases, there was a span of 11 bases. The CDR3 has 13 residues. The germline V gene encodes CDR1 SNHLY and CDR2 FYNNEI. The CDR3 bases are TGTGCCAGCAGTGACTGGGGGGGAGATGGCTACACCTTC. Translating gives CASSDWGGDGYTF.

The CDR3 DNA is TGTGCCAGCAGCGCCGACAGGGTCGTTGCGACTGAAGCTTTCTTT. Protein: CASSADRVVATEAFF. The V call is TRBV7-3, the J call TRBJ1-1, with 7 bases that match TRBD1. CDR3 length: 15 amino acids. Losses at the gene ends were 5 bases for V and 5 bases for J; bases not matched to a gene: 11. Germline V CDR1 and CDR2: SGHTA, FQGTGA.